This entry features one TCR beta chain sequence. Its target is not known. Germline CDR1 LNHDA, CDR2 SQIVND (reference sequence). This CDR3 has 17 residues. V trimming: 11 bases; J trimming: 0 bases; junction bases outside the gene matches: 15. The data were obtained in a study of cytomegalovirus exposure and HLA in healthy donors. At the level of the study: Ancestry clustering placed 70% to 90% of a few hundred genotyped donors in the Caucasian-associated cluster.

The PCR was carried out with 60 Vbeta primers and 13 Jbeta primers. This table comes from immunoSEQ multiplex PCR, and its TCRdb copy is limited to in-frame clones, with some not included. The table lists more than 150,000 clones, roughly 79% of them singletons. Study outcomes and limitations: In vitro testing confirmed a few CMV-associated chains as specific for CMV antigens.

The specimen was PBMCs. V is TRBV19 and J is TRBJ2-2; TRBD1 matches at 7 bases. This receptor was identified in a woman aged 50 to 60 in good health and CMV-seropositive. For the CDR3, the DNA is TGTGCCTCGAGAAGGGGGCGACCGAACGCGAACACCGGGGAGCTGTTTTTT. Protein product: CASRRGRPNANTGELFF.